These 23 T cell receptor beta chains came from one sample sequenced in a study of shared clonotypes between healthy human individuals. Libraries were prepared by immunoSEQ multiplex PCR; TCRdb keeps only in-frame clonotypes and omits some of them. The data show 90,000 to 120,000 clones, with about 67% seen just once and about 24% held by the top ten. Sequenced material: memory CD8+ T cells sorted from blood. Regarding subset: CD45RO+ cells pooled with CCR7-negative TemRA cells. These receptors were collected from a woman in her twenties or thirties in good health.

The V and J genes are TRBV28 and TRBJ2-5, with D hard to call. The CDR3 covers 16 residues. CDR1 MDHEN and CDR2 SYDVKM come from the germline V gene. V lost 4 bases, J lost 2 bases, and 17 bases lay in between. The DNA for the CDR3 is TGTGCCAGCAGTTCCCTCCGTGAGGAGATTCAAGAGACCCAGTACTTC. The encoded protein is CASSSLREEIQETQYF.

The chain has TRBV5-1 and TRBJ2-7; D unresolved. The CDR3 sequence is 16 residues long. V lost 2 bases, J lost 0 bases, and 15 bases lay in between. Germline V CDR1 and CDR2: SGHRS, YFSETQ. CDR3 loop: CASSFGETAASYEQYF. Written as DNA, the CDR3 is TGCGCCAGCAGCTTTGGCGAGACCGCAGCCTCCTACGAGCAGTACTTC.

The chain has TRBV2 and TRBJ2-5; 11 bases fit TRBD2. Germline values: CDR1 SNHLY, CDR2 FYNNEI. V trimming: 4 bases; J trimming: 7 bases; junction bases outside the gene matches: 11. This CDR3 comprises 16 residues. The CDR3 region has the DNA TGTGCCAGCAGTGCGTCACTAGCGGGAGTGCGGGTGACCCAGTACTTC. Translated: CASSASLAGVRVTQYF. Full variable domain (outside the CDR3, taken from reference TRBV2 and TRBJ2-5): EPEVTQTPSHQVTQMGQEVILRCVPISNHLYFYWYRQILGQKVEFLVSFYNNEISEKSEIFDDQFSVERPDGSNFTLKIRSTKLEDSAMYFCASSASLAGVRVTQYFGPGTRLLVL.

This chain links TRBV5-1 with TRBJ1-4, with TRBD1 as a possible D gene (6 bases). This CDR3 spans 15 amino acids. Germline V gene sequence: CDR1 SGHRS, CDR2 YFSETQ. The V end lost 2 bases, the J end lost 8 bases, and 16 bases lay between the germline ends. The CDR3 region has the DNA TGCGCCAGCAGCTTAACCTACGGGGGCGGGGAAAAACTGTTTTTT. This gives the protein CASSLTYGGGEKLFF.

This chain joins TRBV7-3 and TRBJ2-1; 8 bases align to TRBD2. The CDR3 sequence is 14 residues long. Germline CDR1 SGHTA, CDR2 FQGTGA. The V segment lost 4 bases and the J segment 10 bases; nucleotides outside the gene matches: 9. The DNA for the CDR3 is TGTGCCAGCAGCTATAGCGGGGAGGGGAGCGAGCAGTTCTTC. This encodes CASSYSGEGSEQFF.

This clone was counted between two and nine times. This chain connects TRBV7-9 to TRBJ2-7; D gene unclear. The CDR3 extends over 15 amino acids. Trimming stripped 6 bases from V and 4 bases from J, with 19 bases between. Germline CDR1 SEHNR, CDR2 FQNEAQ (reference sequence). In DNA form, the CDR3 reads TGTGCCAGCAGTGATAGGGTGGGCGGAGCATACGAGCAGTACTTC. This translates into CASSDRVGGAYEQYF.

The V gene is TRBV6-1, the J gene TRBJ1-2, with unresolved D. The germline gives CDR1 MNHNS, CDR2 SASEGT. The V and J ends lost 1 base and 4 bases respectively, with 13 bases between them. The CDR3 has 15 amino acids. CDR3 in DNA: TGTGCCAGCAGTGAAGGACCGATACCCGTCTATGGCTACACCTTC. It encodes CASSEGPIPVYGYTF.

The genes are TRBV6-1 and TRBJ1-5, with unresolved D. Trimming left V 2 bases short and J 6 bases short, with 8 bases between. In germline, CDR1 is MNHNS, CDR2 SASEGT. The CDR3 loop spans 13 amino acids. The CDR3 DNA sequence: TGTGCCAGCAGTGAATGGACCATTCAGCCCCAGCATTTT. Translation gives CASSEWTIQPQHF.

The rearrangement uses TRBV10-2 and TRBJ2-2; unclear D gene. The V end lost 6 bases, the J end lost 0 bases, and 14 bases lay between the germline ends. From germline, CDR1 is WSHSY and CDR2 SAAADI. The CDR3 is 16 amino acids. The CDR3 bases are TGCGCCAGCAGCCCCGGCTTATCCGCGAACACCGGGGAGCTGTTTTTT. This gives the protein CASSPGLSANTGELFF.

In its sample, this clone was seen a few times. The chain joins TRBV28 to TRBJ2-1, with D possibly being TRBD1 or TRBD2 (5 bases each). The V end lost 2 bases, the J end lost 1 base, and 6 bases lay between the germline ends. Per germline, CDR1 MDHEN and CDR2 SYDVKM. The CDR3 extends over 14 amino acids. CDR3: CASSLEGSYNEQFF. The CDR3 region has the DNA TGTGCCAGCAGTTTAGAGGGGTCCTACAATGAGCAGTTCTTC.

Many counts were recorded for this clone. This rearrangement joins TRBV25-1 to TRBJ2-2, with 10 nucleotides matching TRBD1. CDR1 MGHDK and CDR2 SYGVNS come from the germline V gene. This CDR3 has 15 amino acids. V lost 4 bases and J lost 3; bases outside the gene matches: 2. The CDR3 bases are TGTGCCAGCAGTGGGGGGACAGGGGACACCGGGGAGCTGTTTTTT. This gives the protein CASSGGTGDTGELFF.

This clone was seen ten or more times. This rearrangement joins TRBV29-1 to TRBJ2-1; D is perhaps TRBD1 (6 bases). Germline CDR1 is SQVTM and CDR2 is ANQGSEA. The CDR3 extends over 17 amino acids. Trimming pared 3 bases from V and 4 bases from J, leaving 22 bases between. The CDR3 nucleotides read TGCAGCGTTGAGGAGCCAAATACAGGGTCAGGGTACAATGAGCAGTTCTTC. Residues: CSVEEPNTGSGYNEQFF.

The genes are TRBV28 and TRBJ2-1, with TRBD2 matching 8 bases. The CDR3 extends over 15 amino acids. CDR1 and CDR2 (germline): MDHEN, SYDVKM. V lost 5 bases to trimming and J lost 4 bases; unmatched junction nucleotides: 7. CDR3 amino acids: CASSTTSGTYNEQFF. In DNA, the CDR3 is TGTGCCAGCAGTACCACTAGCGGTACTTACAATGAGCAGTTCTTC.

The rearrangement links TRBV11-2 to TRBJ2-4; 13 bases line up with TRBD2. In germline, CDR1 is SGHAT, CDR2 FQNNGV. V was pared by 5 bases and J by 3 bases, with 10 bases of the junction left unmatched. The CDR3 covers 18 residues. CDR3 DNA sequence: TGTGCCAGCAGCCCGACTAGCGGGAGGAGATTCAGCAAAAACATTCAGTACTTC. Protein product: CASSPTSGRRFSKNIQYF.

The V and J genes are TRBV19 and TRBJ1-2, with unresolved D. CDR3 length: 13 amino acids. Germline values: CDR1 LNHDA, CDR2 SQIVND (reference sequence). V lost 4 bases to trimming and J lost 5 bases, with 11 bases between them. The CDR3 region has the DNA TGTGCCAGTAGTACTGGGATTTGGTATGGCTACACCTTC. It codes for CASSTGIWYGYTF.

The chain links TRBV6-5 to TRBJ2-1, with D unresolved. The V and J ends lost 0 bases and 9 bases respectively, with 18 bases between them. The CDR3 runs 16 residues. The germline V gene encodes CDR1 MNHEY and CDR2 SVGAGI. The DNA for the CDR3 is TGTGCCAGCAGTTACTCCCAGCCCTCGGAGATTGGTGAGCAGTTCTTC. This encodes CASSYSQPSEIGEQFF.

This chain connects TRBV4-2 to TRBJ1-5; TRBD1 matches 9 bases. This CDR3 contains 16 residues. Losses at the gene ends were 1 base for V and 6 bases for J; bases not matched to a gene: 7. Germline-derived CDR1 and CDR2 are LGHNA and YNFKEQ. CDR3 DNA sequence: TGTGCCAGCAGCCAAGTAACACAGGGGGCGGGTCAGCCCCAGCATTTT. Amino acids: CASSQVTQGAGQPQHF.

V and J are TRBV2 and TRBJ2-7, with 10 bases aligning to TRBD1. The germline gives CDR1 SNHLY, CDR2 FYNNEI. The CDR3 spans 16 residues. V trimming: 2 bases; J trimming: 2 bases; junction bases outside the gene matches: 6. The CDR3 here is CASSELGTGAPYEQYF. The CDR3 nucleotides are TGTGCCAGCAGTGAACTGGGGACAGGGGCCCCCTACGAGCAGTACTTC.

In its sample, this clone was seen once. V and J are TRBV9 and TRBJ1-2; D perhaps matches TRBD1 (5 bases). V shed 3 bases and J shed 4 bases, with 19 bases lying between them. The CDR3 consists of 16 residues. Germline CDR1 is SGDLS and CDR2 is YYNGEE. CDR3 coding DNA: TGTGCCAGCAGCGCGACGAAGGGGCAACCGGGCTATGGCTACACCTTC. The encoded protein is CASSATKGQPGYGYTF.

A few counts support this clone. The sample contains more than one DNA sequence encoding this CDR3. The V and J genes are TRBV28 and TRBJ2-1; D is ambiguous. The CDR3 has 11 residues. The germline CDR1 and CDR2 sequences are MDHEN and SYDVKM. V was clipped by 5 bases and J by 4 bases, with 3 bases between them. CDR3 sequence: CASSTYNEQFF. CDR3 nucleotides: TGTGCCAGCAGTACTTACAATGAGCAGTTCTTC.

This chain joins TRBV25-1 and TRBJ2-7; tentatively, D is TRBD1 (6 bases). Germline values: CDR1 MGHDK, CDR2 SYGVNS. Trimming cost V 5 bases and J 5 bases, with 10 bases left between them. This CDR3 has 12 residues. The CDR3 region has the DNA TGTGCCAGCAGTCGTGACAGGCACGAGCAGTACTTC. As protein: CASSRDRHEQYF.

The CDR3 reads CASSEPLPGQQETQYF. CDR3 sequence (DNA): TGTGCCAGCAGTGAACCCTTACCGGGGCAGCAAGAGACCCAGTACTTC. The J gene is TRBJ2-5, the V gene TRBV25-1; D may be TRBD1 or TRBD2 (5 bases each). The CDR3 totals 16 residues. Trimming left V 2 bases short and J 2 bases short, with 15 bases between. Looked up from germline, CDR1 is MGHDK and CDR2 is SYGVNS.

The V and J genes are TRBV7-6 and TRBJ2-3; D gene ambiguous. Germline CDR1 SGHVS, CDR2 FNYEAQ. The CDR3 is 10 residues long. The CDR3 sequence: CAVRTDTQYF. The CDR3 DNA follows: TGTGCAGTCCGCACAGATACGCAGTATTTT. Based on the CDR3 plus reference TRBV7-6 and TRBJ2-3, the full variable domain is GAGVSQSPRYKVTKRGQDVALRCDPISGHVSLYWYRQALGQGPEFLTYFNYEAQQDKSGLPNDRFSAERPEGSISTLTIQRTEQRDSAMYRCAVRTDTQYFGPGTRLTVL.